This record looks at one TCR beta chain sequence and its context. This sample is part of a study of cytomegalovirus exposure and HLA in healthy donors. Looking at the study overall: The approximately 120 validation repertoires, a later analysis reported, used the same platform as the 600 to 700 first-cohort repertoires.

Sequenced by immunoSEQ multiplex PCR; TCRdb stores in-frame clones only, minus some. Here the sample spans 95,000 to 150,000 clones, about 96% being singletons. The CDR3 is 14 residues long. V was clipped by 2 bases and J by 6 bases; unmatched bases: 3. The germline V gene has CDR1 SGDLS and CDR2 YYNGEE. This clonotype was sampled from a man aged 18 to 30 in good health and CMV-seronegative. Sequencing was carried out using PBMCs. This chain connects TRBV9 to TRBJ2-2; 8 nucleotides line up with TRBD2. In DNA form, the CDR3 reads TGTGCCAGCAGCGTTAGCGGGGAGGCCGGGGAGCTGTTTTTT. This codes for CASSVSGEAGELFF. Looking up the rest from reference TRBV9 and TRBJ2-2 gives the full variable domain: DSGVTQTPKHLITATGQRVTLRCSPRSGDLSVYWYQQSLDQGLQFLIQYYNGEERAKGNILERFSAQQFPDLHSELNLSSLELGDSALYFCASSVSGEAGELFFGEGSRLTVL.